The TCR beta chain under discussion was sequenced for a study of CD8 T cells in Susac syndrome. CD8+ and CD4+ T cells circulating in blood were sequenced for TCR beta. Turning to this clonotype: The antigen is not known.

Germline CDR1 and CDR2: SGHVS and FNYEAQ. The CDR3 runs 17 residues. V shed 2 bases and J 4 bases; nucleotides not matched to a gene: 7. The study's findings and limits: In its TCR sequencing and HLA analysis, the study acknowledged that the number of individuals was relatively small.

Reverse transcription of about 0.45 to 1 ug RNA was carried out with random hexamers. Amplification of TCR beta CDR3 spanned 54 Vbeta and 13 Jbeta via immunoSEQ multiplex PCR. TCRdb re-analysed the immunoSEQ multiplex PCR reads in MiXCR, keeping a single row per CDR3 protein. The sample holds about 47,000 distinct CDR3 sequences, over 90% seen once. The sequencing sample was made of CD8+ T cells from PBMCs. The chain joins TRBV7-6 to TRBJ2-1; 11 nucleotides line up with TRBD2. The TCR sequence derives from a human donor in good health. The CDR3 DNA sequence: TGTGCCAGCAGCTTAAGCCTAGCGGGAGGAGGGTACAATGAGCAGTTCTTC. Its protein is CASSLSLAGGGYNEQFF.